A selection of T cell receptor beta chains follows, all from one sample in a study of blood T cells in healthy people across ages. One entry per CDR3 protein results from TCRdb running MiXCR on the 5' RACE reads. The data show around 1,700,000 distinct CDR3 sequences, with 28% seen just once and less than 9.5% held by the top ten. Specimen: blood. The receptors were sampled from a young woman in good health. Each CDR3 is given with its conserved first and last residue.

CDR3aa,j_gene,v_gene
CASPGLAGPNEQFF,TRBJ2-1,TRBV6-2/TRBV6-3
CASSHVADGEQYF,TRBJ2-5,TRBV25-1
CASSHGQGGQPQHF,TRBJ1-5,TRBV4-1
CATSGGSGGSNEQFF,TRBJ2-1,TRBV24-1
CASPDRSGVLPSYEQYF,TRBJ2-7,TRBV6-4
CSVVGLAGGRAKADTQYF,TRBJ2-3,TRBV29-1
CASSLNSAGELFF,TRBJ2-2,TRBV28
CAGTGGYGYTF,TRBJ1-2,TRBV2
CASRNHRGGSDTEAFF,TRBJ1-1,TRBV6-4
CASRPDRLQETQYF,TRBJ2-5,TRBV2
CAISEFLGGETQYF,TRBJ2-5,TRBV10-3
CSARASDTQYF,TRBJ2-3,TRBV20-1
CASLRQGGRRETQYF,TRBJ2-5,TRBV2
CASSFPPGRAPDPPLHF,TRBJ1-6,TRBV5-6
CASSLAVYTGELFF,TRBJ2-2,TRBV5-1
CASNGGVDTEAFF,TRBJ1-1,TRBV6-1
CSVDLWQNTEAFF,TRBJ1-1,TRBV29-1